This T cell receptor beta chain is from a study of cytomegalovirus exposure and HLA in healthy donors. The PCR used 60 Vbeta and 13 Jbeta primers. TCRdb's copy holds only in-frame clones and misses some; the assay was immunoSEQ multiplex PCR. The table lists more than 150,000 clones, over 75% of them singletons. V lost 5 bases, J lost 3 bases, and 19 bases lay in between. CDR3 size: 16 residues. Germline CDR1 and CDR2: LGHNA and YNFKEQ. Sequenced material: PBMCs. The receptor was isolated from a woman in her twenties or thirties in good health and CMV-seronegative. This chain joins TRBV4-2 and TRBJ1-1; D gene unclear. Here the CDR3 reads CASSVEGAEGYTEAFF. In DNA, the CDR3 is TGTGCCAGCAGCGTTGAAGGCGCGGAGGGCTACACTGAAGCTTTCTTT.